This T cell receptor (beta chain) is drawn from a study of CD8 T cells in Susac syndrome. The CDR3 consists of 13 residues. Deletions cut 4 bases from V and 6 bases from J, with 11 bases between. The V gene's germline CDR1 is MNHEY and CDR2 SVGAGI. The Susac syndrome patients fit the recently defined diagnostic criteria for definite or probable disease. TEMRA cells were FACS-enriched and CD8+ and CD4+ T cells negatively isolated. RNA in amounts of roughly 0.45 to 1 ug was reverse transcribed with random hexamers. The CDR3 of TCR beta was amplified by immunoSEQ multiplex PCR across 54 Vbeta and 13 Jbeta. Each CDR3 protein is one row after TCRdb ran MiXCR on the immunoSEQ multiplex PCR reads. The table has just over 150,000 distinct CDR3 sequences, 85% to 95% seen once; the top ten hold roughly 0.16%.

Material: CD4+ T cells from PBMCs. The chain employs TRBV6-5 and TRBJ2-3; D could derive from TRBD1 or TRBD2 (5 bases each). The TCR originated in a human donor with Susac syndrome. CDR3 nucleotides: TGTGCCAGCAGTTGGGGACGGGCGGATACGCAGTATTTT. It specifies CASSWGRADTQYF.